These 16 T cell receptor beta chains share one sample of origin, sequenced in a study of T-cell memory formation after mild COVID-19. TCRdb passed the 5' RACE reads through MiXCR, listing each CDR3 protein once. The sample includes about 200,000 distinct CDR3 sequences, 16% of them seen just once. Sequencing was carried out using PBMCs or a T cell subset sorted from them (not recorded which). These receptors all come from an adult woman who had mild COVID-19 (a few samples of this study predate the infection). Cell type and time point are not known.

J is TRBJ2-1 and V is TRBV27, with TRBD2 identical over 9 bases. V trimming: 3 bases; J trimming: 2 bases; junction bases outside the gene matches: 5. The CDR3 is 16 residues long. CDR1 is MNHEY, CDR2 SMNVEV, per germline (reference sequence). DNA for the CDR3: TGTGCCAGCAGTTTGTCGGGACTAGCAACCTACAATGAGCAGTTCTTC. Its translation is CASSLSGLATYNEQFF.

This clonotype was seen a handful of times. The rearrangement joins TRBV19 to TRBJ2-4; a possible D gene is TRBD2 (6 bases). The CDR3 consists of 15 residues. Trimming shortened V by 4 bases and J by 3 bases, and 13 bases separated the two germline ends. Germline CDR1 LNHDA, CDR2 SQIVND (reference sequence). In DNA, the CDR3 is TGTGCCAGTAGTAGGTCGGGAGTGGGCAAAAACATTCAGTACTTC. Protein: CASSRSGVGKNIQYF.

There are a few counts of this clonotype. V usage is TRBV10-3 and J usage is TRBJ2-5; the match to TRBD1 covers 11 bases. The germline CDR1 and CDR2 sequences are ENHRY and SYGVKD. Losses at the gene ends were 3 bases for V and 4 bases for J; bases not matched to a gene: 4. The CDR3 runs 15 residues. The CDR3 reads CAISDYGQGAETQYF. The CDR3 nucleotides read TGTGCCATCAGTGACTACGGACAGGGGGCAGAGACCCAGTACTTC.

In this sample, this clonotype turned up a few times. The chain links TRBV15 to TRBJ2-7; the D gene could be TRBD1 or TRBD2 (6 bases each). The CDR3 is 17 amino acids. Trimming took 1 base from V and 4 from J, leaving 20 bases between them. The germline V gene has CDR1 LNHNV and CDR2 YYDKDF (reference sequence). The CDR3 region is CATSRGGPGAITYEQYF. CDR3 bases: TGTGCCACCAGCAGAGGTGGTCCGGGGGCGATTACTTACGAGCAGTACTTC.

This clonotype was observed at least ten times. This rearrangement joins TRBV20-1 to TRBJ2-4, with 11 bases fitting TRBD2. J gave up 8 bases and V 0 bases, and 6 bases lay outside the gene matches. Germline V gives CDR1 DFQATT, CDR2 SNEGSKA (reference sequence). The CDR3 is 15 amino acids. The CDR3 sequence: CSARDRTSGGDIQYF. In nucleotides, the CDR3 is TGCAGTGCTAGAGATCGAACTAGCGGGGGAGACATTCAGTACTTC.

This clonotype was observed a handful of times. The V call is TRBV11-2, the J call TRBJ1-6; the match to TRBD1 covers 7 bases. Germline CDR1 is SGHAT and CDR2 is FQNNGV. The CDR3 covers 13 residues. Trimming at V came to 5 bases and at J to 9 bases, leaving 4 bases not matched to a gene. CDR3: CASSMGTASPLHF. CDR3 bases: TGTGCCAGCAGCATGGGGACAGCTTCACCCCTCCACTTT.

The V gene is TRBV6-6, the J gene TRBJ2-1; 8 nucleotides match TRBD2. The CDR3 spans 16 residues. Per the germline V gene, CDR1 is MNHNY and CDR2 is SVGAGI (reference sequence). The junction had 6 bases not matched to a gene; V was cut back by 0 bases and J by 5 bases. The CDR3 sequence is CASSYSWLAGDNEQFF. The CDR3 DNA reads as TGTGCCAGCAGTTACTCGTGGCTAGCGGGCGACAATGAGCAGTTCTTC.

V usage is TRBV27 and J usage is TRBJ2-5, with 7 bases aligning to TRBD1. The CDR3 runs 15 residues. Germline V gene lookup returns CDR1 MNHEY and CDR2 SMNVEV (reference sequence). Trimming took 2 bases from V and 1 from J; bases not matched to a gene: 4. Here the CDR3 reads CASSLLGTVQETQYF. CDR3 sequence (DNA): TGTGCCAGCAGTTTACTCGGGACAGTCCAAGAGACCCAGTACTTC.

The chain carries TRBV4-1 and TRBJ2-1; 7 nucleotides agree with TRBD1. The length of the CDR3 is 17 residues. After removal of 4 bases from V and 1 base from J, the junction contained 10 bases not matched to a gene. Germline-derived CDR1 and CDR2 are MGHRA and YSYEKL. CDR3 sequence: CASSLNRGTVSYNEQFF. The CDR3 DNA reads TGCGCCAGCAGCCTAAACAGAGGGACAGTATCCTACAATGAGCAGTTCTTC.

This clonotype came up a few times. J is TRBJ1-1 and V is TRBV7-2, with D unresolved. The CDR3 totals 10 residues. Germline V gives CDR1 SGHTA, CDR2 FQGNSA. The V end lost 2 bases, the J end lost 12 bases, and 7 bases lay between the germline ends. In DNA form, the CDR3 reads TGTGCCAGCAGCTTAATGGTACCTTTCTTT. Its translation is CASSLMVPFF.

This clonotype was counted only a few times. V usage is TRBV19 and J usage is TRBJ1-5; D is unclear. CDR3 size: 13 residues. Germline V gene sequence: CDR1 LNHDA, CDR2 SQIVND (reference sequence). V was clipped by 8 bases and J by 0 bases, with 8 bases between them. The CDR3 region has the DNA TGTGCCAGTGGTAGATATAGCAATCAGCCCCAGCATTTT. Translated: CASGRYSNQPQHF.

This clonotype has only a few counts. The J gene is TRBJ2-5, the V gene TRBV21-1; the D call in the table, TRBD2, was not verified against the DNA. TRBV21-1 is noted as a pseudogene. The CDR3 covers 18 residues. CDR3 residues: CASSKAIYGLAGKGTQYF. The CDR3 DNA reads TGTGCCAGCAGCAAAGCGATATACGGACTAGCGGGCAAGGGGACCCAGTACTTC.

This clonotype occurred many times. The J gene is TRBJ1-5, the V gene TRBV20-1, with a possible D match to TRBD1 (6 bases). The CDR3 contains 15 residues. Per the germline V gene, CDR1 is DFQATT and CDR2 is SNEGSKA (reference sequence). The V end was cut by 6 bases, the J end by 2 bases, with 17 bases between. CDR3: CSAPEGRGGNQPQHF. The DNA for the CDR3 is TGCAGTGCCCCAGAGGGCAGGGGTGGCAATCAGCCCCAGCATTTT.

CDR3 nucleotide sequence: TGTGCCTGGAGTTATGGGGGGTCTGGGGCCAACGTCCTGACTTTC. Translation gives CAWSYGGSGANVLTF. This rearrangement joins TRBV30 to TRBJ2-6; possible D gene TRBD2, 6 bases. V was shortened by 2 bases and J by 1 base, with 9 bases between the two germline ends. Per the germline V gene, CDR1 is GTSNPN and CDR2 is SVGIG (reference sequence). The CDR3 is 15 residues long.

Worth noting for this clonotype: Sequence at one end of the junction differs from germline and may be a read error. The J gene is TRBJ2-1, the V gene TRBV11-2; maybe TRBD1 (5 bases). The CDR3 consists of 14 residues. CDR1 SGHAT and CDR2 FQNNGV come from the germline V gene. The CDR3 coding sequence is TGTGCCAGCAGATTAGGGGTGGTAGGCAATGAGCAGTTCTTC. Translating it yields CASRLGVVGNEQFF. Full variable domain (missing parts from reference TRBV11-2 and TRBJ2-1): EAGVAQSPRYKIIEKRQSVAFWCNPISGHATLYWYQQILGQGPKLLIQFQNNGVVDDSQLPKDRFSAERLKGVDSTLKIQPAKLEDSAVYLCASRLGVVGNEQFFGPGTRLTVL.

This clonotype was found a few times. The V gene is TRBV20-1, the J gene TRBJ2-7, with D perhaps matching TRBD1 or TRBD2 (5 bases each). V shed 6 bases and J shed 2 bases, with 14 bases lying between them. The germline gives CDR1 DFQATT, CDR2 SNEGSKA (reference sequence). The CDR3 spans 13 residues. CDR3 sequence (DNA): TGCAGTGCCTCGGGACGCCTACCCTACGAGCAGTACTTC. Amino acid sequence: CSASGRLPYEQYF.